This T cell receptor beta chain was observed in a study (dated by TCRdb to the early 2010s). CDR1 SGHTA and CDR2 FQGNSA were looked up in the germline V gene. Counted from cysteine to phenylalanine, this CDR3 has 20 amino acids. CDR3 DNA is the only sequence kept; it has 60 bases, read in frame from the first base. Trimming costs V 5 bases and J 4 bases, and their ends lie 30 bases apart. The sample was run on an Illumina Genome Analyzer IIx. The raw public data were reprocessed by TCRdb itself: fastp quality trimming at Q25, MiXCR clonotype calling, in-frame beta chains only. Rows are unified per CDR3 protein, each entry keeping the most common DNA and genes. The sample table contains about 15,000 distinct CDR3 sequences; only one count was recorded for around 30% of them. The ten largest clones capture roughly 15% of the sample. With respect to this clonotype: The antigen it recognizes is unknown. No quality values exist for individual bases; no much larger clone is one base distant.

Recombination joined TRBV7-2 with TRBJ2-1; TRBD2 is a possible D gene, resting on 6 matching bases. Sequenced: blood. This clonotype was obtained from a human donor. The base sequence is TGTGCCAGCAGCCCCTTGATAAGCGGCCGCCATGGAGGGAGTTACAATGAGCAGTTCTTC. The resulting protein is CASSPLISGRHGGSYNEQFF.